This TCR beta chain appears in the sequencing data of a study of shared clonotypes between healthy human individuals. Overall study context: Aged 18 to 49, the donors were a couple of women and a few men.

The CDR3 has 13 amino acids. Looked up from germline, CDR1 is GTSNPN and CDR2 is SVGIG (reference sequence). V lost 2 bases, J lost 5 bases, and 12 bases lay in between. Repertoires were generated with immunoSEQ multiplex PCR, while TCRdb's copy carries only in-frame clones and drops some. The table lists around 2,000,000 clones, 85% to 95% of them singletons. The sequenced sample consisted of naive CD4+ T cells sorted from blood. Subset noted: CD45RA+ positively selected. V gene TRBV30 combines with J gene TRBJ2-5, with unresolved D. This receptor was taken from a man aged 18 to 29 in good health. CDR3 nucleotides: TGTGCCTGGAGTAAGATGGTTTTGGAGACCCAGTACTTC. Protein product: CAWSKMVLETQYF.